Presented here are 27 T cell receptor beta chains from one specimen sequenced in a study of cytomegalovirus exposure and HLA in healthy donors. TCRdb keeps only in-frame clones here, not all; method: immunoSEQ multiplex PCR. The sample carries about 110,000 clones, around 89% recorded once. The sequencing sample was made of PBMCs. The receptor set was obtained from a young woman in good health and CMV-seropositive.

The chain employs TRBV6-1 and TRBJ1-2, with TRBD1 identical over 7 bases. The CDR3 covers 14 residues. CDR1 is MNHNS and CDR2 is SASEGT in the germline V gene. The V and J ends lost 4 bases and 3 bases, in that order; junction bases with no gene match: 5. CDR3 in amino acids: CASSGGTGDYGYTF. The CDR3 DNA is TGTGCCAGCAGTGGGGGAACAGGGGACTATGGCTACACCTTC.

The rearrangement uses TRBV13 and TRBJ2-7; 10 bases agree with TRBD2. CDR1 and CDR2 from the germline V gene are PRHDT and FYEKMQ (reference sequence). V shed 5 bases, J shed 3 bases, and the junction held 7 bases outside the gene matches. The CDR3 is 15 residues long. CDR3 nucleotides: TGTGCCAGCAGCGAGTCTAGCGGGGGCGGCTACGAGCAGTACTTC. Amino acid sequence: CASSESSGGGYEQYF.

The V gene is TRBV7-7, the J gene TRBJ2-1; TRBD1 matches at 7 bases. The CDR3 consists of 13 residues. The germline CDR1 and CDR2 sequences are SSHAT and FNYEAQ (reference sequence). V lost 5 bases, J lost 5 bases, and 3 bases stayed unmatched. The CDR3 DNA reads as TGTGCCAGCAGCGAGGGACAGAACAATGAGCAGTTCTTC. Translated, it gives CASSEGQNNEQFF.

The chain links TRBV19 to TRBJ1-2; a possible D gene is TRBD1 (5 bases). The CDR3 contains 15 residues. The V end was cut by 3 bases, the J end by 3 bases, with 14 bases between. In germline, CDR1 is LNHDA, CDR2 SQIVND (reference sequence). The chain's CDR3 is CASSMGQGVYYGYTF. In DNA form, the CDR3 reads TGTGCCAGTAGTATGGGGCAGGGCGTTTACTATGGCTACACCTTC. The full variable domain, completed using reference TRBV19 and TRBJ1-2, is DGGITQSPKYLFRKEGQNVTLSCEQNLNHDAMYWYRQDPGQGLRLIYYSQIVNDFQKGDIAEGYSVSREKKESFPLTVTSAQKNPTAFYLCASSMGQGVYYGYTFGSGTRLTVV.

The V call is TRBV23-1, the J call TRBJ1-2; D unclear. TRBV23-1 is known as an ORF, though its function is uncertain. The CDR3 runs to 14 residues. V shed 0 bases and J shed 8 bases, with 13 bases lying between them. CDR3 residues: CASSQSPRKNGYTF. The CDR3 DNA follows: TGCGCCAGCAGTCAATCTCCCAGGAAGAACGGCTACACCTTC.

This rearrangement joins TRBV6-6 to TRBJ1-5, with TRBD1 identical over 7 bases. CDR3 length: 15 amino acids. The junction had 10 bases not matched to a gene; V was cut back by 6 bases and J by 5 bases. CDR1 MNHNY and CDR2 SVGAGI come from the germline V gene (reference sequence). This chain's CDR3 is CASSPRQGPHQPQHF. The DNA for the CDR3 is TGTGCCAGCAGCCCAAGACAGGGTCCCCATCAGCCCCAGCATTTT.

V gene TRBV5-6 combines with J gene TRBJ2-7, with D possibly being TRBD1 (6 bases). V dropped 0 bases and J dropped 7 bases, with 20 bases sitting between them. The CDR3 loop spans 16 amino acids. In germline, CDR1 is SGHDT, CDR2 YYEEEE. CDR3 in amino acids: CASSLDGYQGPREQYF. In DNA, the CDR3 is TGTGCCAGCAGCTTGGACGGTTATCAGGGGCCTCGGGAGCAGTACTTC.

The rearrangement links TRBV29-1 to TRBJ2-7, with 8 bases identical to TRBD2. Trimming took 6 bases from V and 0 from J; bases not matched to a gene: 10. Germline CDR1 is SQVTM and CDR2 is ANQGSEA. CDR3 length: 15 amino acids. Written as DNA, the CDR3 is TGCAGCGTCCCTGCTAGCGGGCAAAGCTCCTACGAGCAGTACTTC. Protein: CSVPASGQSSYEQYF.

This clone was recorded once. The V gene is TRBV19, the J gene TRBJ1-1; D is uncertain. The V gene's germline CDR1 is LNHDA and CDR2 SQIVND (reference sequence). The V gene lost 5 bases and the J gene lost 0 bases, with 13 bases spanning the gap. The CDR3 consists of 15 residues. CDR3 sequence reads: CASSALEVLNTEAFF. CDR3 in DNA: TGTGCCAGTAGTGCCCTGGAGGTACTGAACACTGAAGCTTTCTTT.

The genes are TRBV29-1 and TRBJ2-7; 7 nucleotides align to TRBD1. CDR1 SQVTM and CDR2 ANQGSEA come from the germline V gene. V was pared by 4 bases and J by 4 bases, with 10 bases of the junction left unmatched. CDR3 length: 14 residues. The CDR3 nucleotides are TGCAGCGTTGGAAAAGGGGGCCTTGGATACGAGCAGTACTTC. Its translation: CSVGKGGLGYEQYF.

This clone was observed once. The chain joins TRBV6-1 to TRBJ1-1; TRBD1 is a possible D gene (5 bases). V was trimmed by 5 bases and J by 7 bases, leaving 14 bases between them. Germline assignment: CDR1 MNHNS and CDR2 SASEGT. The CDR3 runs 13 residues. The CDR3 here is CASSHSEGNEAFF. Written as DNA, the CDR3 is TGTGCCAGCAGTCATTCGGAGGGGAATGAAGCTTTCTTT.

The chain uses TRBV11-2 and TRBJ1-2; 8 bases line up with TRBD1. The CDR3 is made up of 14 amino acids. From germline, CDR1 is SGHAT and CDR2 FQNNGV. The V and J ends lost 4 bases and 5 bases, in that order; junction bases with no gene match: 6. CDR3 residues: CASSSDRGQYGYTF. In DNA form, the CDR3 reads TGTGCCAGCAGCTCAGACAGGGGCCAATATGGCTACACCTTC.

The rearrangement uses TRBV27 and TRBJ1-3; 7 positions match TRBD1. Germline V lookup: CDR1 MNHEY, CDR2 SMNVEV (reference sequence). CDR3 length: 15 amino acids. V lost 5 bases and J lost 2; bases outside the gene matches: 6. The DNA for the CDR3 is TGTGCCAGCAGTCCTAACGACAGGGCTGGAAACACCATATATTTT. Amino acid sequence: CASSPNDRAGNTIYF.

The J gene is TRBJ1-2, the V gene TRBV7-9, with D possibly TRBD1 on 6 matching bases. This CDR3 has 12 amino acids. Between the trimmed V and J ends, which lost 5 bases and 7 bases, there was a span of 11 bases. Per the germline V gene, CDR1 is SEHNR and CDR2 is FQNEAQ (reference sequence). The CDR3: CASSKGGVGYTF. The CDR3 coding sequence is TGTGCCAGCAGCAAAGGGGGGGTTGGCTACACCTTC.

V gene TRBV7-9 combines with J gene TRBJ2-1; no reliable D call. Germline CDR1 reads SEHNR; CDR2 reads FQNEAQ (reference sequence). This CDR3 region has 12 residues. V was clipped by 5 bases and J by 7 bases, with 9 bases between them. CDR3 amino acids: CASSLLKNEQFF. The CDR3 DNA sequence: TGTGCCAGCAGCCTCCTAAAGAATGAGCAGTTCTTC.

The rearrangement links TRBV6-6 to TRBJ1-1, with 7 bases identical to TRBD1. CDR3 length: 15 amino acids. Germline loops: CDR1 MNHNY, CDR2 SVGAGI (reference sequence). The trim removed 6 bases at V and 1 base at J, leaving 8 bases unmatched. CDR3 DNA sequence: TGTGCCAGCAGCCTAGGACAGGAAACGAACACTGAAGCTTTCTTT. This encodes CASSLGQETNTEAFF.

The V gene is TRBV4-1, the J gene TRBJ1-1, with a tentative D call TRBD1 (5 bases). The CDR3 covers 14 residues. V gave up 6 bases and J gave up 5 bases, with 16 bases separating them. Germline lookup yields CDR1 MGHRA and CDR2 YSYEKL. CDR3 sequence: CASSTPGGDTEAFF. The DNA for the CDR3 is TGCGCCAGCAGTACCCCCGGGGGGGATACTGAAGCTTTCTTT.

The table lists this clone with a count of one. The chain couples TRBV6-6 to TRBJ1-1; D remains unclear. This CDR3 comprises 14 residues. The germline V and J ends were trimmed by 7 bases and 4 bases, with 16 bases remaining between them. Germline CDR1 is MNHNY and CDR2 is SVGAGI (reference sequence). CDR3 nucleotides: TGTGCCAGCAAATGGGCAGCTCCCTTCACTGAAGCTTTCTTT. Translating it yields CASKWAAPFTEAFF.

The chain employs TRBV2 and TRBJ1-4, with D unresolved. This CDR3 region has 15 residues. The V and J ends lost 1 base and 8 bases respectively, with 14 bases between them. Per the germline V gene, CDR1 is SNHLY and CDR2 is FYNNEI. The CDR3: CASSEDMGTYEKLFF. Written as DNA, the CDR3 is TGTGCCAGCAGTGAAGACATGGGCACCTACGAAAAACTGTTTTTT.

The V gene is TRBV28, the J gene TRBJ1-5, with no clear D. V dropped 2 bases and J dropped 2 bases, with 13 bases sitting between them. The CDR3 covers 16 residues. Per germline, CDR1 MDHEN and CDR2 SYDVKM. The CDR3, as DNA: TGTGCCAGCAGTTTAGCGGGAAAGGGCGGCAATCAGCCCCAGCATTTT. It codes for CASSLAGKGGNQPQHF.

The chain is built from TRBV7-2 and TRBJ2-1; D not resolved. CDR1 is SGHTA, CDR2 FQGNSA, per germline. This CDR3 has 16 amino acids. V was trimmed by 5 bases and J by 0 bases, leaving 14 bases between them. The CDR3 DNA reads as TGTGCCAGCAGCCATATGACGGCTAGCTCCTACAATGAGCAGTTCTTC. As protein: CASSHMTASSYNEQFF.

This chain links TRBV28 with TRBJ1-5; perhaps TRBD1 as D (6 bases). The CDR3 totals 16 residues. Trimming left V 5 bases short and J 0 bases short, with 14 bases between. The germline CDR1 and CDR2 sequences are MDHEN and SYDVKM. The CDR3 sequence: CASSLKQGYSNQPQHF. The CDR3 DNA reads as TGTGCCAGCAGTCTGAAACAGGGATATAGCAATCAGCCCCAGCATTTT.

The V call is TRBV2, the J call TRBJ2-7; D is undetermined. CDR1 and CDR2 (germline): SNHLY, FYNNEI. The germline V and J ends were trimmed by 0 bases and 2 bases, with 11 bases remaining between them. This CDR3 contains 15 residues. Written as DNA, the CDR3 is TGTGCCAGCAGTGAAGCCCCAGGCCGAACCTACGAGCAGTACTTC. Its translation is CASSEAPGRTYEQYF. The complete variable domain, with remaining parts taken from reference TRBV2 and TRBJ2-7, reads EPEVTQTPSHQVTQMGQEVILRCVPISNHLYFYWYRQILGQKVEFLVSFYNNEISEKSEIFDDQFSVERPDGSNFTLKIRSTKLEDSAMYFCASSEAPGRTYEQYFGPGTRLTVT.

This clone was found once. The CDR3 loop is CASSGTGGEDADTQYF. The CDR3 region has the DNA TGTGCCAGCAGCGGGACAGGGGGCGAGGATGCAGATACGCAGTATTTT. The V call is TRBV9, the J call TRBJ2-3, with TRBD1 matching over 11 bases. The CDR3 loop spans 16 amino acids. Germline trimming cut 3 bases from V and 4 bases from J; bases unmatched to any gene: 7. Germline CDR1 is SGDLS and CDR2 is YYNGEE.

This rearrangement joins TRBV7-7 to TRBJ2-5, with TRBD1 matching 9 bases. The germline V gene has CDR1 SSHAT and CDR2 FNYEAQ (reference sequence). Losses at the gene ends were 5 bases for V and 3 bases for J; bases not matched to a gene: 7. The CDR3 is 15 amino acids. The CDR3 nucleotides read TGTGCCAGCAGCCCCATCGGGACAGGGAAAGAGACCCAGTACTTC. Protein: CASSPIGTGKETQYF.

The chain joins TRBV10-3 to TRBJ2-7; the match to TRBD2 covers 8 bases. The length of the CDR3 is 18 residues. Unmatched junction bases numbered 28, after V lost 11 bases and J lost 7 bases. Germline-derived CDR1 and CDR2 are ENHRY and SYGVKD. The DNA for the CDR3 is TGTGCCTCATCAAGCCTTAAGCGGGGGACCGTCCAGACAAAAGAGCAGTACGTC. Translating gives CASSSLKRGTVQTKEQYV.

The chain is built from TRBV27 and TRBJ1-5, with D perhaps TRBD1 (5 bases). This CDR3 is 14 amino acids long. Germline values: CDR1 MNHEY, CDR2 SMNVEV (reference sequence). Trimming shortened V by 0 bases and J by 6 bases, and 9 bases separated the two germline ends. CDR3 in DNA: TGTGCCAGCAGTTTATCGGCAGGGCTTCAGCCCCAGCATTTT. It translates to CASSLSAGLQPQHF.